This TCR beta chain was recovered during a study of T cells in Graves' hyperthyroidism and ophthalmopathy. The TCR beta CDR3 regions underwent amplification using RNA transcripts as the source. Primed by the HTBI set, a first-round RT-PCR was run on the TCR CDR3. From the multiplex PCR reads, TCRdb called clonotypes with MiXCR, one entry per CDR3 protein. The sample records hundreds of thousands of distinct CDR3 sequences, around 15% being singletons. This clonotype appeared many times. Antigen specificity is unknown. Study-wide results and caveats: Most thyroid-expanded clonotypes above 0.001 were also found in blood. Ophthalmopathy cases were set apart from stable hyperthyroidism by a 13 V-J model.

Those patients with uncontrolled infection, other autoimmune disease, pregnancy or lactation were excluded. Used for diagnoses were clinical symptoms, serum thyroxine and TRAb, thyroid ultrasound and orbital computed tomography. Per germline, CDR1 MNHEY and CDR2 SMNVEV (reference sequence). Between the trimmed V and J ends, which lost 5 bases and 0 bases, there was a span of 13 bases. The CDR3 totals 15 residues. Input material: blood. The rearrangement uses TRBV27 and TRBJ1-2; possibly TRBD1 for D (5 bases). The sequence derives from a woman in her thirties or forties with Graves' ophthalmopathy. The CDR3 here is CASSPSGAPNYGYTF. DNA for the CDR3: TGTGCCAGCAGTCCCTCCGGGGCCCCTAACTATGGCTACACCTTC.